The T cell receptor beta chain described here comes from a study of shared clonotypes between healthy human individuals. A single count supports this clone. Division of CD4+ cells produced a CD45RA+ naive subset and a CD45RA-negative memory subset. Only in-frame clones appear in the TCRdb table, and some are missing; sequencing was by immunoSEQ multiplex PCR. This table has roughly 2,300,000 clones, 85% to 95% appearing once. This CDR3 is 9 amino acids long. CDR1 is MNHEY, CDR2 SMNVEV, per germline (reference sequence). V lost 9 bases to trimming and J lost 7 bases, with 6 bases between them. Input material: naive CD4+ T cells from PBMCs. Subset in this sample: CD45RA+ positively selected. The receptor comes from a man younger than 35 in good health. Some clones in this sample may be carry-over from other donors' samples. This chain uses TRBV27 with TRBJ2-5; D unclear. The CDR3 region is CARSGTQYF. DNA for the CDR3: TGTGCCAGGTCGGGGACCCAGTACTTC.